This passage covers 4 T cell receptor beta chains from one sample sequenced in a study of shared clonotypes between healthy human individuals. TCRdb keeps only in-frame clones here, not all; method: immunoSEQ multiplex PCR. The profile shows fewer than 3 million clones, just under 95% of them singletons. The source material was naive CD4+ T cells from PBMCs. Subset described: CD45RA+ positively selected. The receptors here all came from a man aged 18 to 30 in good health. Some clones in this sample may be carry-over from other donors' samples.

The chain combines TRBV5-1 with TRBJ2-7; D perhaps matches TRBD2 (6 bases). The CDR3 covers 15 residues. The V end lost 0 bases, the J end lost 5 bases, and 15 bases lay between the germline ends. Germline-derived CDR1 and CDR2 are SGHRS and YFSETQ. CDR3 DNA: TGCGCCAGCAGCTTGGGTGGCACCACGGGGGACGAGCAGTACTTC. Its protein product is CASSLGGTTGDEQYF.

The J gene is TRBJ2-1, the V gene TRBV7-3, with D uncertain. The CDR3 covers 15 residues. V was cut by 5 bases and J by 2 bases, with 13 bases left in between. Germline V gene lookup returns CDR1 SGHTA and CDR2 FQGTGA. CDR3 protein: CASSGLGGAYNEQFF. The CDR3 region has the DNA TGTGCCAGCAGCGGTCTCGGTGGGGCCTACAATGAGCAGTTCTTC.

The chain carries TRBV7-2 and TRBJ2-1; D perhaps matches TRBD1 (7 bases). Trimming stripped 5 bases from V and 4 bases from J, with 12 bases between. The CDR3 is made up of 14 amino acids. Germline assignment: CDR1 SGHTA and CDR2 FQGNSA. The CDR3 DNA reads TGTGCCAGCAGCCCCAGGGGGGTGTACAATGAGCAGTTCTTC. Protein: CASSPRGVYNEQFF.

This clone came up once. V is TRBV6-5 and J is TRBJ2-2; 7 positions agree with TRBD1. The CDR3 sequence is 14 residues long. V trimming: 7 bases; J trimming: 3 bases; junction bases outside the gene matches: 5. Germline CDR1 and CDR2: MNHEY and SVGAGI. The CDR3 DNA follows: TGTGCCAGCACCCCGGACAGGCACACCGGGGAGCTGTTTTTT. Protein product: CASTPDRHTGELFF.